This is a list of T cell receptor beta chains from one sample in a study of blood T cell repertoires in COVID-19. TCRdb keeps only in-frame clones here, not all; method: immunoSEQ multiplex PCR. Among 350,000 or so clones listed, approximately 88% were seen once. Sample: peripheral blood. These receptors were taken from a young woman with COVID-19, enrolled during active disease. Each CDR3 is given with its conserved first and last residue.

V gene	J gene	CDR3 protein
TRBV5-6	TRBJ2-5	CASSLATVFGTQYF
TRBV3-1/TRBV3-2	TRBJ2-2	CASSTSGGGTGELFF
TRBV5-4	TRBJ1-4	CASSLKGVGPKNEKLFF
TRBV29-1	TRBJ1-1	CSVSGGLNTEAFF
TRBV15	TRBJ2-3	CATSEGTGSDTQYF
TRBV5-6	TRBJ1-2	CASSPTGDNYGYTF
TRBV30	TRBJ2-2	CAWRGGQRTGELFF
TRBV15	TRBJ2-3	CATSGWGRGGTDTQYF
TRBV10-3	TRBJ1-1	CAISPDRRTEAFF
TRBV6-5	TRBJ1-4	CASSYLGGEKLFF
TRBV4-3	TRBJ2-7	CASSQDLAGSSYEQYF
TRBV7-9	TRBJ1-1	CASSWGPETEAFF
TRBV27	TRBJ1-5	CASSPGWGGNQPQHF
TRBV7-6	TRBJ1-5	CASSLKTEWYQPQHF
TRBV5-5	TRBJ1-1	CASSLGDSRTEAFF
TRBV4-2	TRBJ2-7	CASSQAATSGEAYEQYF
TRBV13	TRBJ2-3	CASSIGPISDTQYF
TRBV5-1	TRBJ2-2	CASSAQTGQVPGELFF
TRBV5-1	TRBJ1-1	CASSPIAGGTEAFF
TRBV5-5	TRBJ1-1	CASNIGQANTEAFF
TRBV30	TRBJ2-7	CAWSSGRYPYEQYF
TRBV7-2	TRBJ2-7	CASSSDRASSYEQYF
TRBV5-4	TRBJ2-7	CASRSGTSGGADEQYF
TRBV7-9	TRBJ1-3	CASSSGLLSGNTIYF
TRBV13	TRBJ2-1	CASRPLAGRKNEQFF
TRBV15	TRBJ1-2	CATSPMGVLGYTF
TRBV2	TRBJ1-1	CASRGTGGAEAFF
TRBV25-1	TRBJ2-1	CASRGQGRTNEQFF
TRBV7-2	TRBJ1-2	CASSLIGTGGWGYTF
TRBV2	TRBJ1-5	CASSTWDRNQPQHF
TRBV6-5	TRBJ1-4	CASSYRGGDEKLFF
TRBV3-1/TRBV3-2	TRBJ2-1	CASSHPPERGRYNEQFF
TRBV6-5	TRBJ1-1	CASIRRRQDTEAFF
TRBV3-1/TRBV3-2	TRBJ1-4	CASSQEWGQGNEKLFF
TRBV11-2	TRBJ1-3	CASSRFQDRAEGNTIYF
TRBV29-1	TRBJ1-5	CSVAPGGYNQPQHF
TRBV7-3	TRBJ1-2	CASSLTAGGAWGYTF
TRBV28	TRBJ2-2	CASSLWWGGTGELFF
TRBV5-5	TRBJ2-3	CASSFGTEPDTQYF
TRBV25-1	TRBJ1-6	CASSDSTSGRSNSPLHF
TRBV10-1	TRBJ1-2	CASSESAQGMGGYTF
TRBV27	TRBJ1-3	CASSFRGGIGGNTIYF
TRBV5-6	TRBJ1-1	CASSLRSNTEAFF